This TCR beta chain was captured in a study of blood T cell repertoires in COVID-19. Repertoires were generated with immunoSEQ multiplex PCR, while TCRdb's copy carries only in-frame clones and drops some. The sample consists of hundreds of thousands of clones, 75% to 90% of them appearing once. Between the trimmed V and J ends, which lost 4 bases and 4 bases, there was a span of 8 bases. The CDR3 covers 13 residues. Germline V gives CDR1 SGHVS, CDR2 FQNEAQ. Sequenced: PBMCs or T cells enriched from blood (not recorded which). This TCR derives from a young woman who had been exposed to COVID-19. This sequence joins TRBV7-8 and TRBJ1-5, with D tentatively TRBD1 (5 bases). DNA for the CDR3: TGTGCCAGCAGCTATAACAGGAATCAGCCCCAGCATTTT. This gives the protein CASSYNRNQPQHF.